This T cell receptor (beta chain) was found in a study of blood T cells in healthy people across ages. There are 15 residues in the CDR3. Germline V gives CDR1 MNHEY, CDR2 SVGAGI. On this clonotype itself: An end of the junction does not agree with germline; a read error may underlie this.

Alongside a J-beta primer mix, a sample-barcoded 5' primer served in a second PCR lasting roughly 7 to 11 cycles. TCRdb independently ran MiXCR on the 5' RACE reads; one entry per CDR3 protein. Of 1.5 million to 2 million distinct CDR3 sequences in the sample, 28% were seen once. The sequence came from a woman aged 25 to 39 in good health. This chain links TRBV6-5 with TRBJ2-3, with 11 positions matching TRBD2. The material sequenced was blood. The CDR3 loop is CAGSITSGRTDTQYF. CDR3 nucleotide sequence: TGTGCCGGCAGTATAACTAGCGGGAGAACGGATACGCAGTATTTT.